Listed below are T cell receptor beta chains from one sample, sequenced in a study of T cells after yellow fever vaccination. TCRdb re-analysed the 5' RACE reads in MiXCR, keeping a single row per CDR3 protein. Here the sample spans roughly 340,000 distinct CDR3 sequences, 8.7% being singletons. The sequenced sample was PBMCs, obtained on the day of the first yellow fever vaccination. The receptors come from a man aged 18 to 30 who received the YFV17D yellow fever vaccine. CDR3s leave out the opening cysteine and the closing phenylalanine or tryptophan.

cdr3_aa: ASSRGPGTGYNEQF; j_call: TRBJ2-1; v_call: TRBV5-1
cdr3_aa: ASSLRRDNEQF; j_call: TRBJ2-1; v_call: TRBV5-1
cdr3_aa: ASSLTGVYEQY; j_call: TRBJ2-7; v_call: TRBV12-3/TRBV12-4
cdr3_aa: ASSHGGTANTEAF; j_call: TRBJ1-1; v_call: TRBV12-3/TRBV12-4
cdr3_aa: ASSQTPSGAYTDTQY; j_call: TRBJ2-3; v_call: TRBV23-1
cdr3_aa: SARWVGIREKLF; j_call: TRBJ1-4; v_call: TRBV20-1
cdr3_aa: SVLTGSGNTGELF; j_call: TRBJ2-2; v_call: TRBV29-1
cdr3_aa: ASSQAPTVIMNTEAF; j_call: TRBJ1-1; v_call: TRBV4-1
cdr3_aa: ASSDKWMDTQY; j_call: TRBJ2-3; v_call: TRBV6-4
cdr3_aa: ASSLFRDRAINEQF; j_call: TRBJ2-1; v_call: TRBV7-8
cdr3_aa: ASSSRGASTGELF; j_call: TRBJ2-2; v_call: TRBV5-1
cdr3_aa: ASSVSDTQY; j_call: TRBJ2-3; v_call: TRBV6-5
cdr3_aa: ASSFRTDSRGGELF; j_call: TRBJ2-2; v_call: TRBV5-6
cdr3_aa: ASSLLAGETNTGELF; j_call: TRBJ2-2; v_call: TRBV5-6
cdr3_aa: ASSFSGATDTQY; j_call: TRBJ2-3; v_call: TRBV5-1
cdr3_aa: ATSDLRDRDSPLH; j_call: TRBJ1-6; v_call: TRBV24-1
cdr3_aa: ASSLGVIRSPLH; j_call: TRBJ1-6; v_call: TRBV12-3/TRBV12-4
cdr3_aa: SARAVGLAGGWQETQY; j_call: TRBJ2-5; v_call: TRBV20-1
cdr3_aa: ATSDWRIGRQNEQF; j_call: TRBJ2-1; v_call: TRBV24-1
cdr3_aa: ASSHNSGGRDTQY; j_call: TRBJ2-3; v_call: TRBV4-1
cdr3_aa: ASSQRAGEQF; j_call: TRBJ2-1; v_call: TRBV3-1
cdr3_aa: ASSLKGSSRTQY; j_call: TRBJ2-5; v_call: TRBV28
cdr3_aa: ASSQYRGISEQF; j_call: TRBJ2-1; v_call: TRBV14
cdr3_aa: ASSHGLGKQF; j_call: TRBJ2-1; v_call: TRBV4-3
cdr3_aa: ASSQETGGLHNEQF; j_call: TRBJ2-1; v_call: TRBV4-1
cdr3_aa: ASSAPGAGKPYEQY; j_call: TRBJ2-7; v_call: TRBV28
cdr3_aa: AMGGGNEQF; j_call: TRBJ2-1; v_call: TRBV25-1
cdr3_aa: AIRSDTEAF; j_call: TRBJ1-1; v_call: TRBV10-3
cdr3_aa: ASSVDRGQGTDTQY; j_call: TRBJ2-3; v_call: TRBV5-5
cdr3_aa: ASSYSPPSGVYNEQF; j_call: TRBJ2-1; v_call: TRBV6-5
cdr3_aa: SVEFGADRGLSNEQF; j_call: TRBJ2-1; v_call: TRBV29-1
cdr3_aa: ASSGTGYEQF; j_call: TRBJ2-1; v_call: TRBV7-9
cdr3_aa: ASSYRPWTSLGETQY; j_call: TRBJ2-5; v_call: TRBV6-2/TRBV6-3
cdr3_aa: ASSYSGTRGQPQH; j_call: TRBJ1-5; v_call: TRBV7-9
cdr3_aa: ASSLSMGLGYGYT; j_call: TRBJ1-2; v_call: TRBV5-1
cdr3_aa: ASSLKANTEAF; j_call: TRBJ1-1; v_call: TRBV5-1